This T cell receptor beta chain is from a study of cytomegalovirus exposure and HLA in healthy donors (dated by TCRdb to 2016 to 2017). For the study in its entirety: An earlier analysis of under 600 of the donors reported roughly 300 Gb of sequence data and around 120 million unique TCR beta sequences from approximately 180 million T cells. Donor age, sex, ethnicity and CMV serostatus were collected together with the repertoire data. HLA typing covered class I and class II loci at four-digit resolution. To study patterns of TCR occurrence, a later analysis re-analyzed previously published TCR beta repertoires from under 750 donors and added high-resolution HLA genotyping. To predict cytomegalovirus infection status, the study brought together high-throughput TCR immunosequencing, statistical association of individual TCRs with disease status, and machine learning. Among some 400 genotyped donors of the cohort, an average of roughly 230,000 unique TCR beta nucleotide sequences was sequenced per donor, of which about 18% were non-productive. Rather than using new phenotypic data, the later analysis identified candidate immune exposures from TCR beta sequences and from how often those sequences occurred across donors. The number of donors typed differed by locus, with 629-630 for A, B, C, DRB1 and DQB1, 522 for DQA1, about 610 for DPA1, and some 440 for DPB1. An earlier analysis of approximately 640 of the donors applied high-throughput TCR beta sequencing to assess whether each TCR beta V gene segment acted as functional or pseudogenic. Every repertoire in the discovery cohort had been generated on one and the same sequencing platform. Because of strong linkage in the cohort, roughly five DR-DQ haplotypes were treated as single units for association and clustering. Approximately 300 gigabases of sequencing data and tens of millions of unique TCR sequences made up an early release that covered nearly 650 HLA-typed donors. Of the approximately 400 genotyped donors, 70% to 90% were placed in the genetic ancestry cluster associated with self-reported Caucasian donors. In a later genetic analysis, genome-wide SNP genotypes for about 55% of the roughly 700 donors were used, and that subset was treated as a discovery cohort. Besides the first cohort of 666 subjects, a separate validation cohort made up of around 120 different subjects was used. The study aimed to test whether cataloging public T cell receptors could reveal signatures of past pathogen exposure. The study used immunosequencing to profile the T cell repertoires of 666 subjects and linked those repertoires to cytomegalovirus serostatus. General findings and caveats noted by the study authors: In a later analysis, the rate of TCR association differed among HLA loci, with DRB1 alleles having the most associated TCRs and HLA-C alleles having the fewest. A further reported finding was that TCR beta sequences accurately predicted the HLA-A and HLA-B alleles for most subjects in the first cohort. HLA typing was unavailable for some donors at each locus, so association tests used only the typed subset. Most TCR sequences were seen in very few donors, while some public TCRs were found in many individuals. A later genetic analysis associated a missense DCLRE1C variant with V-gene and J-gene trimming of TCR beta chains, and an independent cohort replicated the association. Cytomegalovirus status was reported to be diagnosed by the classifier with high specificity and sensitivity in both the original and validation cohorts. According to a later analysis, most CMV-associated TCR beta chains appeared to be HLA-restricted, and the HLA associations seemed to be driven largely by CMV exposure. The authors suggested that the approach could potentially be extended to other disease states and immunological phenotypes. Because the 87-base-pair reads could not distinguish some IMGT-functional V segments, including TRBV6-2 and TRBV6-3, those segments were excluded. Sequencing depth was assumed to be roughly uniform across donors in the presence/absence analyses, though that assumption may not hold. When HLA alleles, especially DR and DQ, strongly co-occurred, attributing TCR associations to individual alleles was difficult. Correlated functional status among segregating V segments might be attributable to linkage disequilibrium, but an unknown experimental factor could not be ruled out. Roughly 17 rarely observed V segments, including chromosome 9 orphons, were excluded from the earlier analysis of a few hundred of the donors because counts were too low. The study gave a list of about 160 TCR beta chains associated with cytomegalovirus. An earlier analysis of approximately 590 of the donors showed that most TCR beta V segments appeared in productive rearrangements either about 87% or about 30% of the time, which broadly matched IMGT annotations. Specific HLA alleles were associated with 16,951 TCR beta sequences at a false discovery rate of 0.05 in a later analysis. A later analysis reported that several top co-occurrence clusters appeared linked to parvovirus B19, influenza, CMV and Epstein-Barr virus. A few of the identified cytomegalovirus-associated TCR beta chains were confirmed in vitro to be specific for cytomegalovirus antigens. A later analysis found that HLA-associated TCR beta chains were more clonally expanded and had lower generation probabilities than equally common non-associated chains. The cohort was sequenced for TCR beta chains only, and without alpha or paired-chain data the features that could be detected were limited. A cluster of highly shared sequence variants was judged likely to be a technical artifact of the sequencing pipeline. For the cohort, immune exposure information was limited to CMV serostatus. According to a later genetic analysis, donors in an Asian-associated ancestry cluster had fewer N-insertions in productive TCRs than the roughly 660-donor mean.

The cohort was made up of about 670 healthy bone marrow donors. At the time of sampling, all cohort members were nominally healthy, though unrecorded immune exposures were likely present. The donor was CMV seronegative and belonged to the group of around 400 seronegative cohort members. Each donor provided a peripheral blood sample, and peripheral blood mononuclear cells were used for TCR beta sequencing. The Qiagen DNeasy Blood Extraction Kit was used to extract genomic DNA from the blood cell samples. As to this clone: The clone's antigen remains unknown. Qualities for individual bases were not recorded, and no much larger clone is one base off.

Library preparation was by the immunoSEQ multiplex PCR assay. For the multiplex PCR, a mixture combining 60 forward primers for TCR Vbeta segments and 13 reverse primers for TCR Jbeta segments was used. The CDR3 region of rearranged TCR beta genes was amplified from genomic DNA by a multiplex PCR assay. The Illumina HiSeq System was used to sequence the amplified TCR beta libraries as 87-base-pair reads. The study's own analysis went as follows. A later analysis counted approximately 84 million unique TCR beta chains across the 650 to 800 repertoires, and 9 million to 14 million of these chains were shared by at least two donors. A nearest-neighbor algorithm error-corrected the raw reads and collapsed the reads into unique sequences, merging closely related sequences to remove PCR and sequencing errors. To assign V, D and J gene segments, CDR3 sequences were aligned to IMGT reference sequences. For a sequence to be retained, a match of at least six nucleotides was required to both a V gene segment and a J gene segment. Rearrangements were called productive when the CDR3 lacked stop codons and stayed in frame with V and J; all others were non-productive. Following IMGT convention, CDR3 was defined as the stretch from the second conserved V-encoded cysteine up to the conserved J-encoded phenylalanine. The earlier analysis of about 610 of the donors excluded any sequence lacking an unambiguous match to a single V gene segment. In an earlier analysis of around 600 of the donors, V segments were called functional above 56.7% productive rearrangements and were called segregating when the between-donor standard deviation exceeded 5%. A statistical classification framework was built for diagnosing cytomegalovirus status from the catalog of TCR beta chain sequences. In a later analysis, TCR nucleotide sequences were compared against IMGT/GENE-DB human TR gene sequences so that V and J genes could be assigned. Using the TCRdist pipeline, a later analysis assigned CDR3 sequences along with most-parsimonious VDJ recombination scenarios. In a later analysis, each TCR beta chain was defined by its CDR3 amino acid sequence together with its V-gene family, and reads without a unique V-gene family were excluded. As a way to deal with suspected cross-contamination and a sequencing artifact, a later analysis dropped over 550 nucleotide sequences that were highly shared and had low generation probability. In a later analysis, a clonal expansion index for each public chain was calculated from normalized within-repertoire ranks of inferred template counts. A later analysis computed generation probabilities with a VDJ recombination model fitted to out-of-frame rearrangements, and checked the results against IGoR. Hypergeometric tests were used in a later analysis to score TCR-TCR, TCR-HLA and TCR-CMV co-occurrence, with a repertoire-size bias correction applied to the TCR pairs. In a later analysis, false discovery rates were estimated by permuting HLA or CMV assignments 20 times. A later analysis grouped co-occurring TCRs with DBSCAN, adding TCRdist sequence similarity when clustering within HLA-allele-positive subsets. Repertoires with fewer than 30,000 or more than 120,000 public chains were left out of co-occurrence clustering, as were four to six repertoires with anomalous nucleotide sharing. The table comes from immuneACCESS by way of TCRdb, which keeps in-frame sequences with V and J called. Part of the clones is missing from these tables; in studies checked, under half for an unresolved V gene and the rest for unknown reasons. The DNA was the basis for D and trimming; V, J and clone size are from that table. The sample has around 170,000 clones on record, 80% of them singletons. The ten largest clones take up around 5.4% of the sample.

V trim: 4 bases; J trim: 3 bases; unmatched bases: 6. The CDR1 and CDR2 encoded by the germline V gene are MNHEY and SVGAGI. There are 15 amino acids in the CDR3, from cysteine to phenylalanine inclusive. CDR3 DNA only is kept here, 45 bases in frame from base 1. Sequences were obtained from PBMCs. The chain joins TRBV6-5 to TRBJ1-5; TRBD1 fits 7 bases in the junction. The source is a middle-aged man in good health and CMV-seronegative. The nucleotide sequence is given as TGTGCCAGCAGTTCGGACAGGATGCACAATCAGCCCCAGCATTTT. Protein translation: CASSSDRMHNQPQHF.